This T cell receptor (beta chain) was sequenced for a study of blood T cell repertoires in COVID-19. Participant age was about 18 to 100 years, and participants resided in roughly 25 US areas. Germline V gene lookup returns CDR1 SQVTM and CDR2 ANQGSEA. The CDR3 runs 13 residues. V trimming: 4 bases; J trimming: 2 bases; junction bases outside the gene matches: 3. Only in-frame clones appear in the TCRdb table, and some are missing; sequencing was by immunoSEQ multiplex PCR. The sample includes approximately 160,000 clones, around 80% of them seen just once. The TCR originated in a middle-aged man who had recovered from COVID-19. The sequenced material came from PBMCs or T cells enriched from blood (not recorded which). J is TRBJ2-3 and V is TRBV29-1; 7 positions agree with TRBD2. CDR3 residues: CSVGGGFTDTQYF. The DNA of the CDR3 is TGCAGCGTTGGCGGGGGATTCACAGATACGCAGTATTTT.